This T cell receptor (beta chain) was retrieved from a study of blood T cell repertoires in COVID-19. Profiling relied on immunoSEQ multiplex PCR, and the TCRdb table lists in-frame clones only, not all of them. The sample lists about 230,000 clones; 70% to 90% were seen once. Recovered participants had two consecutive negative NP/OP PCR tests, healthcare professional clearance, or symptom resolution. V shed 9 bases and J 7 bases; nucleotides not matched to a gene: 9. Germline lookup yields CDR1 ENHRY and CDR2 SYGVKD. This CDR3 has 15 amino acids. The chain uses TRBV10-3 and TRBJ2-2; 12 bases fit TRBD2. This clonotype was obtained from a man aged 30-40 years who had recovered from COVID-19. Sequencing was performed on PBMCs or T cells enriched from blood (not recorded which). In DNA form, the CDR3 reads TGTGCCATTTCCAGACTAGCGGGAGTTAGCGGGGAGCTGTTTTTT. Translating it yields CAISRLAGVSGELFF.